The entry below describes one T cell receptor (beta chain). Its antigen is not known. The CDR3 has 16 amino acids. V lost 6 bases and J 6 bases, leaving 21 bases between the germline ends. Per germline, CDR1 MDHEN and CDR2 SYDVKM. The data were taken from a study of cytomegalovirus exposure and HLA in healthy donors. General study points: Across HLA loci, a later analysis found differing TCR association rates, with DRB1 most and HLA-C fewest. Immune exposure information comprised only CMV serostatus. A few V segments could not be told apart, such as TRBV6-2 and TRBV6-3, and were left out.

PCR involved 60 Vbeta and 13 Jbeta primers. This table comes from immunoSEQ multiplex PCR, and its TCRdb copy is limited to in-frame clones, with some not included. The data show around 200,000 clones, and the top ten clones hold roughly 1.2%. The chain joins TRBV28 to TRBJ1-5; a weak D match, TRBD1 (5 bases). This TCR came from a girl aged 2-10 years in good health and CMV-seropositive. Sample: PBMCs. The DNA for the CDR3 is TGTGCCAGCAGGCAAGCCGGGTTGTCGGGGGGTCAGCCCCAGCATTTT. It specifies CASRQAGLSGGQPQHF.